The clone carrying this TCR beta chain occurred a few times. The antigen remains unidentified. Only in-frame clones appear in the TCRdb table, and some are missing; sequencing was by immunoSEQ multiplex PCR. The table shows roughly 75,000 clones, with 93% occurring only once. The CDR3 runs to 14 residues. V lost 2 bases and J lost 5; bases outside the gene matches: 2. The germline V gene encodes CDR1 SGDLS and CDR2 YYNGEE. These data are taken from a study of OX40 agonist ivuxolimab in advanced cancers. Study results and caveats: Expanded clones tended on average to be more numerous among CD8+ T cells than CD4+.

The sequences come from CD4+ or CD8+ T cells sorted from blood, collected in a trial of the OX40 agonist ivuxolimab. The clonotype comes from an adult with an advanced solid tumor such as melanoma, head and neck, liver or kidney cancer. The chain recombines TRBV9 with TRBJ2-1; 9 nucleotides align to TRBD2. The DNA for the CDR3 is TGTGCCAGCAGCGTCCTAGCGGGGAACAATGAGCAGTTCTTC. This translates into CASSVLAGNNEQFF.